This TCR beta chain was identified in a study of shared clonotypes between healthy human individuals. Donors were healthy HIV-negative adults without recent acute infections or vaccinations. The study's findings and limits: Few donors restricted represented genetic and exposure-history diversity.

Original processing methods: ImmunoSEQ supplied junction-only sequences lacking quality scores, so filtering was different. Data came from immunoSEQ multiplex PCR; TCRdb stores just in-frame clones and leaves some out. From that table come the V and J calls and clone size; the DNA was used to work out D and trimming. The sample has some 300,000 clones, around 67% seen once. This clone was seen just once. Its antigen is as yet unknown. CDR3 length equals 14 residues. V lost 5 bases, J lost 3 bases, and 4 bases stayed unmatched. Germline V gene lookup returns CDR1 LNHNV and CDR2 YYDKDF (reference sequence).

Sequenced: memory CD4+ T cells sorted from blood. As to subset: CD45RA-negative fraction. This rearrangement joins TRBV15 to TRBJ2-3; 8 bases align to TRBD1. The origin of this receptor is a man aged 25-45 years in good health. The CDR3 region has the DNA TGTGCCACCAGCCTGGGACAGGCGACAGATACGCAGTATTTT. Its translation is CATSLGQATDTQYF.